A selection of T cell receptor beta chains follows, all from one sample in a study of blood T cell repertoires in COVID-19. The method was immunoSEQ multiplex PCR; TCRdb's version includes in-frame clones alone and lacks a portion of them. This table holds about 180,000 clones, approximately 85% found once. Sequences were obtained from PBMCs or T cells enriched from blood (not recorded which). The receptors shown here come from a man aged 35-49 years who had recovered from COVID-19. Each CDR3 is given with its conserved first and last residue. Fields, in order: D gene, J gene, V gene, clone size, CDR3 protein, CDR3 DNA. D genes are given only for firm matches. Some rows have no size entry. The others give once, few or many, or a class for an expanded clone.

>TRBD1|TRBJ1-1|TRBV19|once
CASSPRDRGTEAFF
TGTGCCAGTAGTCCACGGGACAGGGGCACTGAAGCTTTCTTT
>-|TRBJ1-5|TRBV19|-
CASSWHPELAQPQHF
TGTGCCAGTAGTTGGCACCCGGAGTTGGCTCAGCCCCAGCATTTT
>TRBD1|TRBJ1-2|TRBV12-5|-
CASGLRQGARDYGYTF
TGTGCTAGTGGTTTACGACAGGGGGCCCGGGACTATGGCTACACCTTC
>TRBD1|TRBJ1-1|TRBV30|-
CAWSGTGEAWSFF
TGTGCCTGGAGTGGGACAGGGGAAGCTTGGTCTTTCTTT
>TRBD2|TRBJ2-7|TRBV6-1|-
CASSDGALAVSYEQYF
TGTGCCAGCAGTGATGGAGCGCTAGCGGTCTCCTACGAGCAGTACTTC
>-|TRBJ1-5|TRBV7-8|-
CASSKLQGLSNQPQHF
TGTGCCAGCAGCAAACTACAAGGATTGAGCAATCAGCCCCAGCATTTT
>-|TRBJ1-5|TRBV27|-
CASSLSSLNQPQHF
TGTGCCAGCAGTTTATCTAGCCTCAATCAGCCCCAGCATTTT
>TRBD1|TRBJ2-6|TRBV5-8|-
CASSFGQARFSGANVLTF
TGTGCCAGCAGCTTTGGACAGGCGAGATTCTCTGGGGCCAACGTCCTGACTTTC
>-|TRBJ1-3|TRBV2|-
CASSETLDSGNTIYF
TGTGCCAGCAGTGAGACTCTGGACTCTGGAAACACCATATATTTT
>TRBD1|TRBJ1-2|TRBV16|-
CASSQSGQGAFGYTF
TGTGCCAGCAGCCAATCCGGACAGGGGGCGTTTGGCTACACCTTC
>-|TRBJ2-7|TRBV4-2|-
CASSQGSGGDEQYF
TGTGCCAGCAGCCAAGGTAGCGGCGGGGACGAGCAGTACTTC
>-|TRBJ1-3|TRBV15|-
CATSGQGSGNTIYF
TGTGCCACCAGTGGGCAGGGCTCTGGAAACACCATATATTTT
>-|TRBJ2-3|TRBV2|-
CASSDQLGREADTQYF
TGTGCCAGCAGTGATCAGTTGGGCAGGGAGGCAGATACGCAGTATTTT
>TRBD2|TRBJ2-4|TRBV3-1/TRBV3-2|-
CASSQEGPGLAGIHIQYF
TGTGCCAGCAGCCAAGAAGGTCCGGGACTAGCGGGCATTCACATTCAGTACTTC
>TRBD1|TRBJ1-2|TRBV2|-
CASGSQGASGGYTF
TGTGCCAGCGGAAGTCAGGGGGCTTCTGGTGGCTACACCTTC
>-|TRBJ1-1|TRBV20-1|once
CSVPLNTEAFF
TGCAGTGTCCCTCTCAACACTGAAGCTTTCTTT
>TRBD1|TRBJ1-2|TRBV3-1/TRBV3-2|-
CASSRGGGQGGRGYGYTF
TGTGCCAGCTCCCGCGGCGGGGGACAGGGGGGTAGGGGCTATGGCTACACCTTC
>-|TRBJ2-7|TRBV5-1|-
CASSLVGRGPDEQYF
TGCGCCAGCAGCTTGGTGGGCAGGGGACCGGACGAGCAGTACTTC
>TRBD2|TRBJ2-1|TRBV19|-
CATPRLAGTNEQFF
TGTGCCACCCCCAGACTAGCGGGGACAAATGAGCAGTTCTTC
>-|TRBJ2-7|TRBV30|-
CAFGTPYEQYF
TGTGCCTTCGGGACACCCTACGAGCAGTACTTC
>-|TRBJ1-1|TRBV30|-
CAWSRNTEAFF
TGTGCCTGGAGTCGGAACACTGAAGCTTTCTTT
>-|TRBJ2-7|TRBV6-5|-
CASTGNSYEQYF
TGTGCCAGCACCGGGAACTCCTACGAGCAGTACTTC
>-|TRBJ1-4|TRBV29-1|-
CSVGGHRTDATNEKLFF
TGCAGCGTTGGGGGCCATAGAACGGATGCAACTAATGAAAAACTGTTTTTT
>-|TRBJ1-5|TRBV27|once
CASSSGDRRYQPQHF
TGTGCCAGCTCTAGCGGCGACCGACGGTATCAGCCCCAGCATTTT
>-|TRBJ2-1|TRBV7-6|-
CASSLGKGYTGAEQFF
TGTGCCAGCAGCTTAGGCAAGGGTTATACGGGAGCTGAGCAGTTCTTC
>TRBD1|TRBJ2-7|TRBV11-2|-
CASSSISWGTGQYEQYF
TGTGCCAGCAGCTCCATCTCGTGGGGGACAGGGCAATACGAGCAGTACTTC
>TRBD1|TRBJ1-1|TRBV12-3/TRBV12-4|-
CASSLGTDEAFF
TGTGCCAGCAGTTTGGGGACAGATGAAGCTTTCTTT
>-|TRBJ2-7|TRBV12-3/TRBV12-4|few
CASKTPASGEQYF
TGTGCCAGCAAGACACCGGCCTCAGGCGAGCAGTACTTC
>TRBD1|TRBJ2-7|TRBV28|-
CASRGGQGGVSRSYEQYF
TGTGCCAGCAGGGGAGGACAGGGCGGTGTCTCGAGGTCCTACGAGCAGTACTTC
>-|TRBJ2-7|TRBV6-6|medium-sized
CASSYSDIHEQYF
TGTGCCAGCAGTTACTCGGACATCCACGAGCAGTACTTC
>TRBD2|TRBJ2-5|TRBV7-9|-
CASSTGGLETQYF
TGTGCCAGCAGCACGGGAGGTCTAGAGACCCAGTACTTC
>TRBD2|TRBJ2-5|TRBV28|-
CASSPLYWTSGGEQETQYF
TGTGCCAGCAGTCCACTCTACTGGACTAGCGGGGGGGAACAAGAGACCCAGTACTTC
>-|TRBJ2-3|TRBV14|-
CASSPLGGTDTQYF
TGTGCCAGCAGCCCATTAGGGGGCACAGATACGCAGTATTTT
>TRBD1|TRBJ1-2|TRBV5-1|-
CASSLDTGGRDGYTF
TGCGCCAGCAGCTTGGATACAGGGGGTCGGGATGGCTACACCTTC
>-|TRBJ1-1|TRBV11-1|-
CASRYGELNTEAFF
TGTGCCAGCCGTTACGGGGAATTGAACACTGAAGCTTTCTTT
>-|TRBJ1-4|TRBV6-1|-
CASSESATNEKLFF
TGTGCCAGCAGTGAGAGCGCAACTAATGAAAAACTGTTTTTT
>TRBD1|TRBJ2-7|TRBV5-5|few
CASSPWTGGYEQYF
TGTGCCAGCAGCCCCTGGACAGGGGGCTACGAGCAGTACTTC
>-|TRBJ1-1|TRBV3-1/TRBV3-2|-
CASSPRGGDTEAFF
TGTGCCAGCAGCCCCCGGGGGGGAGACACTGAAGCTTTCTTT
>-|TRBJ2-3|TRBV6-1|-
CASSEEVGHYTDTQYF
TGTGCCAGCAGTGAAGAGGTAGGACACTACACAGATACGCAGTATTTT
>-|TRBJ2-7|TRBV4-1|-
CASSQATGSNYEQYF
TGCGCCAGCAGCCAAGCCACGGGGAGTAATTACGAGCAGTACTTC
>TRBD1|TRBJ1-1|TRBV6-5|-
CASSHTGGGTEAFF
TGTGCCAGCAGCCACACAGGGGGGGGAACTGAAGCTTTCTTT
>TRBD2|TRBJ2-5|TRBV30|-
CAWSVGVAGDQYF
TGTGCCTGGAGTGTAGGAGTAGCGGGGGACCAGTACTTC